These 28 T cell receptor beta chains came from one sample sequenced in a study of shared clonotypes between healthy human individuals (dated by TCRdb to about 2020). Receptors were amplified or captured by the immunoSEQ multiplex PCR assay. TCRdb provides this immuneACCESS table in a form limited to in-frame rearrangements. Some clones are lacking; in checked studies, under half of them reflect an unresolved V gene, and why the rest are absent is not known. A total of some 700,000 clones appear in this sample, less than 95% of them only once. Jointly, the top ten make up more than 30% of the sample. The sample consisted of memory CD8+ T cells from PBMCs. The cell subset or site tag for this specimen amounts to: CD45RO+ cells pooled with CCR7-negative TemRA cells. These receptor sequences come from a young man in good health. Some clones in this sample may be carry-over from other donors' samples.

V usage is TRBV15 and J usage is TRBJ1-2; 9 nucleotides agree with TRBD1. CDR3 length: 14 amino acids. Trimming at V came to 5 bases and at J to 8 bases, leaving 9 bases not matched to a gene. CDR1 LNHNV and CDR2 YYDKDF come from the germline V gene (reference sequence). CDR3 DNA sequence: TGTGCCACCAGCCCCGTGACAGGGGGGATCGGCTACACCTTC. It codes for CATSPVTGGIGYTF.

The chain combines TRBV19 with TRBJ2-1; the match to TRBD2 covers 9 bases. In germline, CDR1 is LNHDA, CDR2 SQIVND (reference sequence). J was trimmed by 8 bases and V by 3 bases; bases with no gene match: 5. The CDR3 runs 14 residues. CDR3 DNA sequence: TGTGCCAGTAGTATGTTAGCGGGAGCCGATGAGCAGTTCTTC. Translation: CASSMLAGADEQFF. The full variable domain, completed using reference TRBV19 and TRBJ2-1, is DGGITQSPKYLFRKEGQNVTLSCEQNLNHDAMYWYRQDPGQGLRLIYYSQIVNDFQKGDIAEGYSVSREKKESFPLTVTSAQKNPTAFYLCASSMLAGADEQFFGPGTRLTVL.

The CDR3 here is CASSLAAAGVGEQFF. CDR3 coding DNA: TGTGCCAGCAGCTTAGCTGCAGCGGGAGTTGGTGAGCAGTTCTTC. The chain carries TRBV7-7 and TRBJ2-1, with 8 bases that match TRBD2. CDR3 length equals 15 residues. Germline V gene data show CDR1 as SSHAT and CDR2 as FNYEAQ (reference sequence). V lost 0 bases, J lost 9 bases, and 7 bases stayed unmatched.

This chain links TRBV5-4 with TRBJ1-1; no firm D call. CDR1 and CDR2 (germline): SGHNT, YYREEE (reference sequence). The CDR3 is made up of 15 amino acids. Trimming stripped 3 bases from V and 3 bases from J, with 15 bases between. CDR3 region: CASSSGPLRDTEAFF. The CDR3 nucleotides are TGTGCCAGCAGCTCTGGACCGCTAAGGGACACTGAAGCTTTCTTT.

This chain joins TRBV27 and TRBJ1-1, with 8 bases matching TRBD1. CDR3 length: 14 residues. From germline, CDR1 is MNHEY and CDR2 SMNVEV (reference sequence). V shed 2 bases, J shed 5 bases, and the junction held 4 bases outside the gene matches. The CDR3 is CASSLGQGLTEAFF. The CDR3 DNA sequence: TGTGCCAGCAGTTTAGGACAGGGACTAACTGAAGCTTTCTTT.

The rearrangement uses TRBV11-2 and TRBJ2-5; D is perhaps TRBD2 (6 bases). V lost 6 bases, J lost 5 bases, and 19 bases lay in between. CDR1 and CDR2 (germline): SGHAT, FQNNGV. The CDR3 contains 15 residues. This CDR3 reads CASSPEAGLTETQYF. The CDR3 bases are TGTGCCAGCAGTCCCGAGGCGGGGCTAACGGAGACCCAGTACTTC.

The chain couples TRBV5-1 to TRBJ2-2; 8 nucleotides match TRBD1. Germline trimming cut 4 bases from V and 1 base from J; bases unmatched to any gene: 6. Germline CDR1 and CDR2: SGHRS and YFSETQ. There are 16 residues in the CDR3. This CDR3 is CASSTHRGKNTGELFF. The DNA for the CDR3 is TGCGCCAGCAGCACCCACAGGGGGAAGAACACCGGGGAGCTGTTTTTT.

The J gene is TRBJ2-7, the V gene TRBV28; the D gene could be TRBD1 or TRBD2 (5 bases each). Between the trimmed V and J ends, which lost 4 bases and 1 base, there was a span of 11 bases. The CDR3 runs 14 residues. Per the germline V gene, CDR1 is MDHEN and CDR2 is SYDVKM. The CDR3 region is CASSSLRGSYEQYF. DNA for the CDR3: TGTGCCAGCAGTTCATTGAGGGGTTCCTACGAGCAGTACTTC.

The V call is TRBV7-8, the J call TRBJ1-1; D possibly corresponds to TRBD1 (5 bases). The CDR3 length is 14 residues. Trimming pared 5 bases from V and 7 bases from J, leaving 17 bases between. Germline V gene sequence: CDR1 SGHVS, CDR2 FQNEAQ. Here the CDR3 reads CASSPGGAIREAFF. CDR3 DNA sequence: TGTGCCAGCAGCCCGGGAGGGGCAATCCGTGAAGCTTTCTTT.

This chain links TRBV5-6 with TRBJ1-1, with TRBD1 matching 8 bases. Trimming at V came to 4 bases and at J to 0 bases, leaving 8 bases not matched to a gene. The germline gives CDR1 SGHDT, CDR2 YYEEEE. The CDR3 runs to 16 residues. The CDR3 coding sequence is TGTGCCAGCAGCCATGCCCAGGACAGGGTGAACACTGAAGCTTTCTTT. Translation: CASSHAQDRVNTEAFF.

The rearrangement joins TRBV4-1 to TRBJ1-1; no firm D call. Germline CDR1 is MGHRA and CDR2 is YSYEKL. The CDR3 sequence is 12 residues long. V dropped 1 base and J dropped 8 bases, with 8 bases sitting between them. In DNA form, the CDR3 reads TGCGCCAGCAGCCAAGTGCGAGGAGAAGCTTTCTTT. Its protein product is CASSQVRGEAFF.

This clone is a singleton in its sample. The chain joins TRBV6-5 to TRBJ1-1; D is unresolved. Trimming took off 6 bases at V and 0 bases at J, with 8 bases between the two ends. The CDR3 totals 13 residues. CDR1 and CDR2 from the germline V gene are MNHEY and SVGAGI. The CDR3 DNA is TGTGCCAGCAGCTATCACCTGAACACTGAAGCTTTCTTT. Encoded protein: CASSYHLNTEAFF.

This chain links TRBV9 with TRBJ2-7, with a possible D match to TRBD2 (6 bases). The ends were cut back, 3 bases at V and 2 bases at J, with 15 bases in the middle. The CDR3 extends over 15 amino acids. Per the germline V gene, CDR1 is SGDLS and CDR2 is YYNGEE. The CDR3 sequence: CASSESSGATYEQYF. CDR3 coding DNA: TGTGCCAGCAGCGAGAGTAGCGGAGCTACCTACGAGCAGTACTTC.

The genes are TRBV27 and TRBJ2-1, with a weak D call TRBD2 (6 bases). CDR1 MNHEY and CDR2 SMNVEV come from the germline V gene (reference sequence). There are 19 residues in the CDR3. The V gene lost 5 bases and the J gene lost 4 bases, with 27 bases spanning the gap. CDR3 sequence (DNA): TGTGCCAGCAGTCCCCTGTGGAGGGTTCGGTTCGCGGAATACAATGAGCAGTTCTTC. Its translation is CASSPLWRVRFAEYNEQFF.

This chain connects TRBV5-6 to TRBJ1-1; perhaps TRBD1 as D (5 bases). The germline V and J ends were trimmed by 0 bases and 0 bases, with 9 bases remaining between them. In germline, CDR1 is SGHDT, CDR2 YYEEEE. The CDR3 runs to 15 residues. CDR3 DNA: TGTGCCAGCAGCTTGGGGGGACCCATGAACACTGAAGCTTTCTTT. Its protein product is CASSLGGPMNTEAFF.

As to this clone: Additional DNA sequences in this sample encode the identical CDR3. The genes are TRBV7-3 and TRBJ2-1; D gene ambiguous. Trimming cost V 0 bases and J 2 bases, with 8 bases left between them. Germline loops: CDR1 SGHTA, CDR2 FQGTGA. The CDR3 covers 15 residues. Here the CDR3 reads CASSLTGGTYNEQFF. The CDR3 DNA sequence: TGTGCCAGCAGCTTAACCGGCGGTACCTACAATGAGCAGTTCTTC.

The chain's CDR3 is CASSLGTGGNYGYTF. CDR3 sequence (DNA): TGTGCCAGCAGCTTAGGGACAGGGGGTAACTATGGCTACACCTTC. The chain has TRBV11-2 and TRBJ1-2; 10 bases fit TRBD1. Germline lookup yields CDR1 SGHAT and CDR2 FQNNGV. With 1 base clipped from V and 1 base from J, the junction kept 0 bases outside the gene matches. This CDR3 contains 15 residues.

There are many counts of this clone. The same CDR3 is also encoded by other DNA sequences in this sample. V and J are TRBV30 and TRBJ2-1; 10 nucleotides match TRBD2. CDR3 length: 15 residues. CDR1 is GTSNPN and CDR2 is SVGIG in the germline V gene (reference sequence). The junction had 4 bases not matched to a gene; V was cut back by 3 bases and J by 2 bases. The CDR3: CAWSVLAGAYNEQFF. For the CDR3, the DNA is TGTGCCTGGAGCGTCCTAGCGGGAGCCTACAATGAGCAGTTCTTC.

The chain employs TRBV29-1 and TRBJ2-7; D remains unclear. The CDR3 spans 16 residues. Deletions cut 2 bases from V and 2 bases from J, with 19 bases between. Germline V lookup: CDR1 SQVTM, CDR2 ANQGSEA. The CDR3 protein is CSVERESKGRPYEQYF. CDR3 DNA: TGCAGCGTTGAAAGAGAGAGTAAGGGTAGGCCCTACGAGCAGTACTTC.

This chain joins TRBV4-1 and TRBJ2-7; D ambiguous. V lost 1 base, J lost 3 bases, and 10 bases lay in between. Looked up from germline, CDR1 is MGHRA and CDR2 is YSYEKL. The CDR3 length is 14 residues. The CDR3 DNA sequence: TGCGCCAGCAGCCAAGTAAATAGGTTCTACGAGCAGTACTTC. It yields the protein CASSQVNRFYEQYF.

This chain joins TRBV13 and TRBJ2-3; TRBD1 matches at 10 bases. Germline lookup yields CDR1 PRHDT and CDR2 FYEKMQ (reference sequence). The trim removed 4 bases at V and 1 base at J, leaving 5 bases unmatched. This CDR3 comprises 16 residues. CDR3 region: CASSSAGTGGTDTQYF. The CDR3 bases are TGTGCCAGCAGCTCTGCCGGGACAGGGGGCACAGATACGCAGTATTTT.

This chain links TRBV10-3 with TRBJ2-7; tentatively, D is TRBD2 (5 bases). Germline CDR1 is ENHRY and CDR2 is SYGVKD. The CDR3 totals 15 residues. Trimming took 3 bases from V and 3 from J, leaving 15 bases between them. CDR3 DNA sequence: TGTGCCATCAGTGACGTGGGGTCTAGCAGCTACGAGCAGTACTTC. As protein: CAISDVGSSSYEQYF.

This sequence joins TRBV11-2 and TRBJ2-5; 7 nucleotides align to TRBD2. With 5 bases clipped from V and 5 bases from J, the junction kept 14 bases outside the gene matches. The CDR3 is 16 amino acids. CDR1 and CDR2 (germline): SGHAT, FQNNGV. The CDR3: CASSLLEGREIETQYF. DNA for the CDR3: TGTGCCAGCAGCCTCCTCGAGGGGCGGGAGATCGAGACCCAGTACTTC.

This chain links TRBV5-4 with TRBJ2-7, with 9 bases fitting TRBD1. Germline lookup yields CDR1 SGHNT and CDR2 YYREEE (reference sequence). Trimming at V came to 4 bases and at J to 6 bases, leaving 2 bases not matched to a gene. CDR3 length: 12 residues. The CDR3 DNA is TGTGCCAGCAGCGGGACAGGGCTCGAGCAGTACTTC. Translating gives CASSGTGLEQYF.

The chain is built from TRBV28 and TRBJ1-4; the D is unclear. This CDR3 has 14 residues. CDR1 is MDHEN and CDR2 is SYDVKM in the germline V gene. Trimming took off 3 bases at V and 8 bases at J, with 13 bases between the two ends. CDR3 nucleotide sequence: TGTGCCAGCAGTTTGAGCCCGGACGGGGAAAAACTGTTTTTT. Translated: CASSLSPDGEKLFF.

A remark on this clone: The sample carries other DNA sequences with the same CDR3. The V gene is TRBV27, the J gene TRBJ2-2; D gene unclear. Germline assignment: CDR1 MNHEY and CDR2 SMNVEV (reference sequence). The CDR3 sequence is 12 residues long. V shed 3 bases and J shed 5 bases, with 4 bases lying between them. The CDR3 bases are TGTGCCAGCAGTTTCTTGACCGGGGAGCTGTTTTTT. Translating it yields CASSFLTGELFF.

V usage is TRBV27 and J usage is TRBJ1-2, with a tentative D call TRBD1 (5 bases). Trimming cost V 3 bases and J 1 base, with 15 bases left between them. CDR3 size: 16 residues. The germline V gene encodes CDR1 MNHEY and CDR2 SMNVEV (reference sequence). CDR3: CASSLSGPVFNYGYTF. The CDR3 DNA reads TGTGCCAGCAGTTTGTCGGGGCCCGTCTTTAACTATGGCTACACCTTC.

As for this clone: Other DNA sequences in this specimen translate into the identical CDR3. DNA for the CDR3: TGTGCCTGGAGTGTCCGGCAGGGGAATGAAAAACTGTTTTTT. This codes for CAWSVRQGNEKLFF. This chain joins TRBV30 and TRBJ1-4, with TRBD1 as a possible D gene (6 bases). There are 14 residues in the CDR3. The V gene's germline CDR1 is GTSNPN and CDR2 SVGIG (reference sequence). Trimming pared 0 bases from V and 5 bases from J, leaving 10 bases between. The variable domain in full, completed from reference TRBV30 and TRBJ1-4, reads SQTIHQWPATLVQPVGSPLSLECTVEGTSNPNLYWYRQAAGRGLQLLFYSVGIGQISSEVPQNLSASRPQDRQFILSSKKLLLSDSGFYLCAWSVRQGNEKLFFGSGTQLSVL.